The rows below give T cell receptor beta chains drawn from one sample of a study of persistence of HIV-infected CD4 T cells. Their target antigens are unknown. Sequencing used immunoSEQ multiplex PCR; TCRdb keeps in-frame clones, though not all of them. The table has more than 30,000 clones, roughly 82% seen once. The specimen comprised CD4+ T cells sorted from PBMCs after roughly 18-hour stimulation, sampled from a patient who received antiretroviral therapy. The receptors originated from an adult woman with HIV who was CMV-seropositive. CDR3s include the opening cysteine and the closing phenylalanine or tryptophan. A D gene is named only where the DNA matches it firmly. Clone size, where shown, is once, few, many, or a class for clones that have expanded.

CDR3nt	CDR3aa	d_gene	abundance	v_gene	j_gene
TGTGCCAGCAGCTTAGCCTCGACAGGGAGATATGGCTACACCTTC	CASSLASTGRYGYTF	TRBD1	NA	TRBV7-2	TRBJ1-2
TGTGCCAGTAAGGAGAATAGCAATCAGCCCCAGCATTTT	CASKENSNQPQHF	NA	NA	TRBV19	TRBJ1-5
TGTGCCAGTAGTATCGTCCTAGGGAGGACCGGGGAGCTGTTTTTT	CASSIVLGRTGELFF	NA	NA	TRBV19	TRBJ2-2
TGTGCCAGCAGGGGGGAGACTACTACGAGCGGGGAGCTGTTTTTT	CASRGETTTSGELFF	NA	NA	TRBV6-5	TRBJ2-2
TGTGCCAGCAGTGACGGCTATGGCTACACCTTC	CASSDGYGYTF	NA	NA	TRBV2	TRBJ1-2
TGCAGCGTTGTACGGCTAGTCGAGCAGTACTTC	CSVVRLVEQYF	NA	NA	TRBV29-1	TRBJ2-7
TGTGCCAGCAGCTTAGGGGCAGGGTCGAAGTACGAGCAGTACTTC	CASSLGAGSKYEQYF	NA	NA	TRBV7-2	TRBJ2-7
TGTGCCTGGAGCATCCTTGGACTGACTAATCAGCCCCAGCATTTT	CAWSILGLTNQPQHF	NA	NA	TRBV30	TRBJ1-5
TGTGCCAGCAGTTTGAGGCTAGGGACAACTAATGAAAAACTGTTTTTT	CASSLRLGTTNEKLFF	NA	NA	TRBV27	TRBJ1-4
TGTGCCATCAGTCGGGCCCGCACTAGGAACACCGGGGAGCTGTTTTTT	CAISRARTRNTGELFF	NA	NA	TRBV10-3	TRBJ2-2
TGTGCCAGCAGCGTAGAAATCGGGGACTGGGTTTATGGCTACACCTTC	CASSVEIGDWVYGYTF	NA	once	TRBV9	TRBJ1-2
TGTGCCAGCAGCTGGGGTGGCCAGGGGGAGACTGAAGCTTTCTTT	CASSWGGQGETEAFF	TRBD1	NA	TRBV5-4	TRBJ1-1
TGTGCCAGCTCACCTGAAGGGGTGAGTGAAAAACTGTTTTTT	CASSPEGVSEKLFF	NA	NA	TRBV18	TRBJ1-4
TGTGCCAGCAGGGACAGGGAAGTTATCAGCTCTGAAGCTTTCTTT	CASRDREVISSEAFF	TRBD1	NA	TRBV6-5	TRBJ1-1
TGCGCCAGCAGCTCCGTGGGACAGGGTCGGAGGGAGCAGTACTTC	CASSSVGQGRREQYF	TRBD1	NA	TRBV5-1	TRBJ2-7
TGCAGCGTTGTCAGTCGGGAGGGGATCGACTATGGCTACACCTTC	CSVVSREGIDYGYTF	NA	NA	TRBV29-1	TRBJ1-2
TGTGCCAGCATTGTTCCGGGCCATCCTGAAGCTTTCTTT	CASIVPGHPEAFF	NA	NA	TRBV2	TRBJ1-1
TGTGCCAGCATCCGTAGCGGGAGGAATGAGCAGTTCTTC	CASIRSGRNEQFF	TRBD2	once	TRBV28	TRBJ2-1
TGCGCCAGCAGCCCGGAGGGAGGCCGAAGCTCTGGAAACACCATATATTTT	CASSPEGGRSSGNTIYF	NA	few	TRBV5-1	TRBJ1-3
TGTGCCAGTAGGGGGCGAGGGGGAGAGAGCACTGAAGCTTTCTTT	CASRGRGGESTEAFF	NA	NA	TRBV19	TRBJ1-1
TGCAGCTCTGCGGGGACAGGGGATGAGCAGTTCTTC	CSSAGTGDEQFF	TRBD1	NA	TRBV29-1	TRBJ2-1
TGCAGCGTTGCGGACGGTAACTATGGCTACACCTTC	CSVADGNYGYTF	NA	few	TRBV29-1	TRBJ1-2
TGTGCCAGCTCACCACTTCTCGACAGTTTGAACACTGAAGCTTTCTTT	CASSPLLDSLNTEAFF	NA	NA	TRBV18	TRBJ1-1
TGTGCCAGCAGTGACGGTCCAGGGGATCAGCCCCAGCATTTT	CASSDGPGDQPQHF	NA	NA	TRBV2	TRBJ1-5
TGTGCCAGCAGCCAAGAAGGTCAGCTCTCTGGAAACACCATATATTTT	CASSQEGQLSGNTIYF	NA	NA	TRBV3-1/TRBV3-2	TRBJ1-3
TGTGCCAGCAGCGTTAGCGGGGGAGACACCGGGGAGCTGTTTTTT	CASSVSGGDTGELFF	TRBD2	once	TRBV7-2	TRBJ2-2
TGTGCCATCAGGGGGACCGGGACAGCAAATCAGCCCCAGCATTTT	CAIRGTGTANQPQHF	TRBD1	NA	TRBV10-3	TRBJ1-5
TGTGCCAGCAGCCGAACTGCCGGGGGAGGGGGCTACGAGCAGTACTTC	CASSRTAGGGGYEQYF	NA	NA	TRBV27	TRBJ2-7
TGTGCCAGCAGTAAGTGGCCATATGGCTACACCTTC	CASSKWPYGYTF	NA	NA	TRBV6-5	TRBJ1-2
TGTGCCAGCAGCGTAGGAGCGGGGCCCCCGGAAGATACGCAGTATTTT	CASSVGAGPPEDTQYF	TRBD2	once	TRBV9	TRBJ2-3
TGTGCCAGCTCACCGGGACGGACCCTCTCTGGAAACACCATATATTTT	CASSPGRTLSGNTIYF	NA	NA	TRBV18	TRBJ1-3
TGCGCCAGCAGCTCTCGTGGACAGGGGCTTGGAGCTTTCTTT	CASSSRGQGLGAFF	TRBD1	once	TRBV5-1	TRBJ1-1
TGTGCCAGCAGCTTGAGCAGGGGTGAAAGTGGCTACACCTTC	CASSLSRGESGYTF	NA	NA	TRBV5-5	TRBJ1-2
TGCGCCAGCAGCCATGAACCAGGGGGCCCGACGGCTAACTATGGCTACACCTTC	CASSHEPGGPTANYGYTF	TRBD1	NA	TRBV4-3	TRBJ1-2
TGTGCCAGCAGTCAACGGGTGCATACGCAGTATTTT	CASSQRVHTQYF	NA	NA	TRBV6-2/TRBV6-3	TRBJ2-3
TGTGCCAGCAGTCGACGGGGGCACAGGGATAATTCACCCCTCCACTTT	CASSRRGHRDNSPLHF	NA	NA	TRBV6-6	TRBJ1-6
TGCGCCAGCAGTCAATTTGAAAATAGCAATCAGCCCCAGCATTTT	CASSQFENSNQPQHF	NA	NA	TRBV23-1	TRBJ1-5
TGCGCCAGCAGCTCTCTCCTAGCGGGAAGAGAGACCCAGTACTTC	CASSSLLAGRETQYF	TRBD2	NA	TRBV5-1	TRBJ2-5
TGCGCCAGCAGCCAAGTAGCCCGGACTAGCGGGGGGGCAGTATCATCCCAAGAGACCCAGTACTTC	CASSQVARTSGGAVSSQETQYF	TRBD2	few	TRBV4-3	TRBJ2-5
TGTGCCAGCGGACAGGGGGGAGGCTACACCTTC	CASGQGGGYTF	TRBD1	once	TRBV19	TRBJ1-2
TGTGCCAGCAGCGTAGTCCCGTCTTCCTACGAGCAGTACTTC	CASSVVPSSYEQYF	NA	NA	TRBV9	TRBJ2-7
TGTGCCAGCAGCTCTCCAACTAGCGGGAGAGAGACCCAGTACTTC	CASSSPTSGRETQYF	TRBD2	NA	TRBV5-5	TRBJ2-5
TGTGCCAGCAGTCGACTCATGGGGGGGAACACTGAAGCTTTCTTT	CASSRLMGGNTEAFF	NA	few	TRBV2	TRBJ1-1
TGTGCCAGCAGTCGTGGCGGGGGGCCTAGCACAGATACGCAGTATTTT	CASSRGGGPSTDTQYF	TRBD2	NA	TRBV28	TRBJ2-3
TGTGCCAGCAGCTCTACAGGGGCAGGTGGTCAGCCCCAGCATTTT	CASSSTGAGGQPQHF	TRBD1	NA	TRBV6-2/TRBV6-3	TRBJ1-5
TGTGCCAGCAGTTACTCGCCGGGAACTGGGGCCAACGTCCTGACTTTC	CASSYSPGTGANVLTF	NA	NA	TRBV6-5	TRBJ2-6
TGTGCCAGCAGCGCTCAACAGGGTGCCCGCTATGGCTACACCTTC	CASSAQQGARYGYTF	NA	NA	TRBV7-3	TRBJ1-2
TGTGCCAGCAGCAAGGAAGGGGGGAACTATGGCTACACCTTC	CASSKEGGNYGYTF	NA	NA	TRBV5-4	TRBJ1-2
TGTGCCAGCAGACGCGGGGGGCCTAACACCGGGGAGCTGTTTTTT	CASRRGGPNTGELFF	TRBD2	NA	TRBV7-2	TRBJ2-2
TGTGCCAGCAGAGAAGACAGGGCGCGTTGGGAGACCCAGTACTTC	CASREDRARWETQYF	TRBD1	NA	TRBV2	TRBJ2-5
TGTGCCAGTAGGACCTCCCCGGGACAGGGGGCCTACGAGCAGTACTTC	CASRTSPGQGAYEQYF	TRBD1	NA	TRBV19	TRBJ2-7
TGTGCCAGCAGCTTATTGGACAGGGCTAATTCACCCCTCCACTTT	CASSLLDRANSPLHF	TRBD1	NA	TRBV7-2	TRBJ1-6
TGTGCCAGTAGTTCCCAGGCGGTCACTGAAGCTTTCTTT	CASSSQAVTEAFF	NA	few	TRBV19	TRBJ1-1
TGTGCCAGCAGTCGAGAACGCCCACCTAATGAAAAACTGTTTTTT	CASSRERPPNEKLFF	NA	NA	TRBV6-5	TRBJ1-4
TGTGCCAGCAGCTTAGGAGGGGCGGACTATGGCTACACCTTC	CASSLGGADYGYTF	NA	NA	TRBV7-9	TRBJ1-2
TGTGCCACCAGTGATCCTAGACTTGGGGGGAATGAGCAGTTCTTC	CATSDPRLGGNEQFF	NA	NA	TRBV24-1	TRBJ2-1
TGTGCCAGTAGTATAGAGGGGCGGTTGTGGGGAAAAGAGACCCAGTACTTC	CASSIEGRLWGKETQYF	NA	NA	TRBV19	TRBJ2-5
TGCGCCAGCAGCACGGTGGGACAGAATGAGCAGTTCTTC	CASSTVGQNEQFF	TRBD1	NA	TRBV5-1	TRBJ2-1
TGTGCCTGGGGTAATCCTAAACCGACTGAGGCTTTCTTT	CAWGNPKPTEAFF	NA	NA	TRBV30	TRBJ1-1
TGTGCCAGCAGCTCCGGACGGCTTAATGAAAAACTGTTTTTT	CASSSGRLNEKLFF	NA	once	TRBV5-5	TRBJ1-4